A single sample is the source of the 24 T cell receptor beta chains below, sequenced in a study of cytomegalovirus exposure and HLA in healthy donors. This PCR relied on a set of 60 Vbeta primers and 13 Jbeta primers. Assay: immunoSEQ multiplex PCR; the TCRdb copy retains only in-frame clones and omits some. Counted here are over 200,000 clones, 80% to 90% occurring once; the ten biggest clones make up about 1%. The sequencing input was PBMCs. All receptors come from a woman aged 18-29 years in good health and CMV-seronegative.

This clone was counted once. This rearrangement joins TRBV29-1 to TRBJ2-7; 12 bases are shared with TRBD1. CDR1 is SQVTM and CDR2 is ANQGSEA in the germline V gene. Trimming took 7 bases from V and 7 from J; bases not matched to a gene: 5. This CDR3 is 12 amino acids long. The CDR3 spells CSGGQGAGEQYF. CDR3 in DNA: TGCAGCGGGGGACAGGGGGCGGGAGAGCAGTACTTC.

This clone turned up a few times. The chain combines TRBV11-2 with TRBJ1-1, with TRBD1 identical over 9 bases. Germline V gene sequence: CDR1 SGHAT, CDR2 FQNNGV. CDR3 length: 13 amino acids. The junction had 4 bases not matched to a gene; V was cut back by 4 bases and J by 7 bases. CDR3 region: CASSWDRDVEAFF. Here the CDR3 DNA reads TGTGCCAGCAGCTGGGACAGGGATGTTGAAGCTTTCTTT.

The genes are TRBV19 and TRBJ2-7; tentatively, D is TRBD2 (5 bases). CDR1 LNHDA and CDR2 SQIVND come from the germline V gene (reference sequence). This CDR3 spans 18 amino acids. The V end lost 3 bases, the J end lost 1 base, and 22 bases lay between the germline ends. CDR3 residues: CASSISGIRAGESYEQYF. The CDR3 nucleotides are TGTGCCAGTAGTATTTCTGGGATCCGCGCGGGTGAATCCTACGAGCAGTACTTC.

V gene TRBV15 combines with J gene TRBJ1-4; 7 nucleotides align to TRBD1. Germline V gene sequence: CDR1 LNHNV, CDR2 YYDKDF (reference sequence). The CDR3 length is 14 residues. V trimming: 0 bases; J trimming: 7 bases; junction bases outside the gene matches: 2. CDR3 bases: TGTGCCACCAGCAGAGACAGGGGGGCTGAAAAACTGTTTTTT. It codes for CATSRDRGAEKLFF.

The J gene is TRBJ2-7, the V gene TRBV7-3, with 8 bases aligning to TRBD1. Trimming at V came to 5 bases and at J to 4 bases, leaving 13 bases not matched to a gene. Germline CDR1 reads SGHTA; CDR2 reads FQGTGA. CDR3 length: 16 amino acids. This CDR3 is CASSLSFDRGRYEQYF. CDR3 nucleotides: TGTGCCAGCAGCCTCTCCTTCGACAGGGGAAGATACGAGCAGTACTTC.

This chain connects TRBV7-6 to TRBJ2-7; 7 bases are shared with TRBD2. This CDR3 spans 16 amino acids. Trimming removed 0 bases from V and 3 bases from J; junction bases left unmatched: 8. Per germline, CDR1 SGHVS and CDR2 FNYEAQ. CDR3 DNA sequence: TGTGCCAGCAGCTTAGCTGGCGGGAGTGAGATCTACGAGCAGTACTTC. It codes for CASSLAGGSEIYEQYF.

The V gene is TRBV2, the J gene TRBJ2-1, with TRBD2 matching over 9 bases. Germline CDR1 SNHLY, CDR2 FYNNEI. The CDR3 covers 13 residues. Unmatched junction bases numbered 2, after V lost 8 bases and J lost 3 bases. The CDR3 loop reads CASGREGYNEQFF. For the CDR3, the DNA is TGTGCCAGCGGGCGGGAGGGCTACAATGAGCAGTTCTTC.

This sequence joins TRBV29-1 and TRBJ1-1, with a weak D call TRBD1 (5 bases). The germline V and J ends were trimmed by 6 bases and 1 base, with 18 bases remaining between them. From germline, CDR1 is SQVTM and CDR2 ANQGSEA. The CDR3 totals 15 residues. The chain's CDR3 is CSVLKPLGANTEAFF. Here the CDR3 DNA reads TGCAGCGTCTTGAAGCCCCTAGGGGCGAACACTGAAGCTTTCTTT.

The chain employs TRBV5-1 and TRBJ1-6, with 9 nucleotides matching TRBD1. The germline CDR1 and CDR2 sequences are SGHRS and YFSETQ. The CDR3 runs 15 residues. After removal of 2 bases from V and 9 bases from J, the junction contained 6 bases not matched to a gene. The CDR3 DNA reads TGCGCCAGCAGCTTAGGGATGACAGGGGGTTCACCCCTCCACTTT. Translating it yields CASSLGMTGGSPLHF.

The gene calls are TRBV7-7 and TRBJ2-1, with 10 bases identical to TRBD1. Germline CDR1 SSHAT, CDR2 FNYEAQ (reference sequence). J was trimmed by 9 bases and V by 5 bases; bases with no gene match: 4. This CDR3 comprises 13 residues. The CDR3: CASSAGQGSEQFF. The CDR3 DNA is TGTGCCAGCAGCGCGGGACAGGGGTCTGAGCAGTTCTTC. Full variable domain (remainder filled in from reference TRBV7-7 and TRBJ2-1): GAGVSQSPRYKVTKRGQDVTLRCDPISSHATLYWYQQALGQGPEFLTYFNYEAQPDKSGLPSDRFSAERPEGSISTLTIQRTEQRDSAMYRCASSAGQGSEQFFGPGTRLTVL.

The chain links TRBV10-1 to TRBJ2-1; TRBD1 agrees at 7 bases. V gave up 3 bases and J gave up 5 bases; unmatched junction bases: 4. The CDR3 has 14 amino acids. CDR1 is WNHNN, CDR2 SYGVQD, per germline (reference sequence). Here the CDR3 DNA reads TGCGCCAGCAGTGACCCCGGACAGGACAATGAGCAGTTCTTC. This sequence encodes CASSDPGQDNEQFF.

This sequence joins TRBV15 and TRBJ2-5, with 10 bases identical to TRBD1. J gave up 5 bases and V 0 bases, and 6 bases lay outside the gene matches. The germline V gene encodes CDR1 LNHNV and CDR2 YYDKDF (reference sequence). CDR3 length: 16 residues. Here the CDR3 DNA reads TGTGCCACCAGCAGAGACCGACAGGGGGCGACGGAGACCCAGTACTTC. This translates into CATSRDRQGATETQYF.

The CDR3 nucleotides are TGCGCCAGCAGCCAAGGAACAGGGTCGCACTATGGCTACACCTTC. Encoded protein: CASSQGTGSHYGYTF. The chain joins TRBV4-1 to TRBJ1-2, with a tentative D call TRBD1 (6 bases). Trimming took off 1 base at V and 3 bases at J, with 12 bases between the two ends. The CDR3 consists of 15 residues. The germline gives CDR1 MGHRA, CDR2 YSYEKL.

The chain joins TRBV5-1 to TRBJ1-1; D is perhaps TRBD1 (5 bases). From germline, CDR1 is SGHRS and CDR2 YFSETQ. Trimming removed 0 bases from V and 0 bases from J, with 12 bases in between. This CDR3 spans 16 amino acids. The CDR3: CASSLAWGVLNTEAFF. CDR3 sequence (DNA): TGCGCCAGCAGCTTGGCCTGGGGGGTCTTGAACACTGAAGCTTTCTTT. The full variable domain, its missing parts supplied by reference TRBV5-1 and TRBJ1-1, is KAGVTQTPRYLIKTRGQQVTLSCSPISGHRSVSWYQQTPGQGLQFLFEYFSETQRNKGNFPGRFSGRQFSNSRSEMNVSTLELGDSALYLCASSLAWGVLNTEAFFGQGTRLTVV.

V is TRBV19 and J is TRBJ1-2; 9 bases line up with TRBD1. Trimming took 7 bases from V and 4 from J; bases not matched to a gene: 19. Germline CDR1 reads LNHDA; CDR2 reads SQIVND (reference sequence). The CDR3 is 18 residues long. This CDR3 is CASTINSVGTGYSYGYTF. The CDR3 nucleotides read TGTGCCAGTACCATCAATTCGGTTGGGACAGGGTACAGCTATGGCTACACCTTC.

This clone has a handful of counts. The CDR3 bases are TGTGCCAGCAGCTTAGAAGGGGTGCTCTACGAGCAGTACTTC. Encoded protein: CASSLEGVLYEQYF. J is TRBJ2-7 and V is TRBV13; possible D gene TRBD1, 5 bases. CDR3 size: 14 residues. Germline loops: CDR1 PRHDT, CDR2 FYEKMQ (reference sequence). V lost 1 base, J lost 3 bases, and 10 bases lay in between. Full variable domain (rest looked up from reference TRBV13 and TRBJ2-7): AAGVIQSPRHLIKEKRETATLKCYPIPRHDTVYWYQQGPGQDPQFLISFYEKMQSDKGSIPDRFSAQQFSDYHSELNMSSLELGDSALYFCASSLEGVLYEQYFGPGTRLTVT.

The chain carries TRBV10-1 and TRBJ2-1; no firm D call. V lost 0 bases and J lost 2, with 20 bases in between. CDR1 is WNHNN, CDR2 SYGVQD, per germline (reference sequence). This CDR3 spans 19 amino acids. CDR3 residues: CASSESRKTARVTYNEQFF. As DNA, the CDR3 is TGCGCCAGCAGTGAGTCGAGGAAGACGGCTAGAGTGACCTACAATGAGCAGTTCTTC.

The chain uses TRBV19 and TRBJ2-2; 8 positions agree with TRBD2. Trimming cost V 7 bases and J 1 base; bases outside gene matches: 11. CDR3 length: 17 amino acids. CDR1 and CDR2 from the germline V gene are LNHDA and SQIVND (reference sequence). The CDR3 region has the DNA TGTGCCAGTAACTTATTTTCCGGGACTAGGAACACCGGGGAGCTGTTTTTT. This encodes CASNLFSGTRNTGELFF.

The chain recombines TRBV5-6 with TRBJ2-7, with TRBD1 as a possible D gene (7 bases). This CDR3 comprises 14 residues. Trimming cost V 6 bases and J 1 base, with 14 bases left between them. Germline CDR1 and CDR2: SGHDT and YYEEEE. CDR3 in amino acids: CASIRTGGSYEQYF. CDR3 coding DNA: TGTGCCAGCATCCGGACAGGAGGGTCCTACGAGCAGTACTTC.

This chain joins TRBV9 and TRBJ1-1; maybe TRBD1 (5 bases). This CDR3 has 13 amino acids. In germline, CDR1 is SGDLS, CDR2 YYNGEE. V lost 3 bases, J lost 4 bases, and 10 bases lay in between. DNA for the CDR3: TGTGCCAGCAGCGCTCAGGGTACCACTGAAGCTTTCTTT. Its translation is CASSAQGTTEAFF. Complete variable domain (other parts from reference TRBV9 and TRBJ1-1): DSGVTQTPKHLITATGQRVTLRCSPRSGDLSVYWYQQSLDQGLQFLIQYYNGEERAKGNILERFSAQQFPDLHSELNLSSLELGDSALYFCASSAQGTTEAFFGQGTRLTVV.

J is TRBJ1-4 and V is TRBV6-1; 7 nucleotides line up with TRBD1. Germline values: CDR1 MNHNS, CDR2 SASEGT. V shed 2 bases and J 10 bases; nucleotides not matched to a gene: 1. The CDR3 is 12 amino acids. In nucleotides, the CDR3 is TGTGCCAGCAGTGAACCAGGGGGAAAACTGTTTTTT. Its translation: CASSEPGGKLFF.

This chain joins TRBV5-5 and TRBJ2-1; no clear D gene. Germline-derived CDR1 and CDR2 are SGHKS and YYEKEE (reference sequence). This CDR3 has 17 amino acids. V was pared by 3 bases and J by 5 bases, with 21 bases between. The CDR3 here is CASSSPTKDILNNEQFF. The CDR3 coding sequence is TGTGCCAGCAGCTCTCCCACCAAAGACATCCTGAACAATGAGCAGTTCTTC. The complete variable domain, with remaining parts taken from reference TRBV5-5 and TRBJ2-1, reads DAGVTQSPTHLIKTRGQQVTLRCSPISGHKSVSWYQQVLGQGPQFIFQYYEKEERGRGNFPDRFSARQFPNYSSELNVNALLLGDSALYLCASSSPTKDILNNEQFFGPGTRLTVL.

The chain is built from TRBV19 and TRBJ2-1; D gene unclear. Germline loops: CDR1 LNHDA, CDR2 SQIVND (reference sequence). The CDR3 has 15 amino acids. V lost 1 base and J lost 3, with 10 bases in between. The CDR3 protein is CASSIARVYYNEQFF. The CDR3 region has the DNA TGTGCCAGTAGTATAGCCCGGGTCTACTACAATGAGCAGTTCTTC.

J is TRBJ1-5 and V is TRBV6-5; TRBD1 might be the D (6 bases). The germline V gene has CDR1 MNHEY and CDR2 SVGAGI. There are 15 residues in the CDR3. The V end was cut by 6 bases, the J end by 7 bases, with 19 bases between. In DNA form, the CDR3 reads TGTGCCAGCAGCGCCTCAGGGGTACTCCGGCAGCCCCAGCATTTT. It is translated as CASSASGVLRQPQHF.